The sequence of this T cell receptor beta chain was determined in a study of CD8 T cells in ankylosing spondylitis. Study results and caveats: A CD8+ phenotype characterized the disease-linked clones, which were relatively rare in peripheral blood.

The trim removed 3 bases at V and 4 bases at J, leaving 11 bases unmatched. The CDR3 is 16 residues long. CDR1 is DFQATT, CDR2 SNEGSKA, per germline (reference sequence). Concerning this clonotype itself: Antigen: not known.

TCRdb recomputed calls from the 5' RACE reads with MiXCR, one row per CDR3 protein. The sample has about 240,000 distinct CDR3 sequences, 8% to 9.5% seen once. The TCR originated in a male donor with ankylosing spondylitis or in good health (not recorded which). Specimen: blood, either unsorted or a sorted T cell fraction (not recorded which). The chain recombines TRBV20-1 with TRBJ2-1; 8 nucleotides agree with TRBD2. The CDR3 protein is CSASGKSGSLYNEQFF. The DNA for the CDR3 is TGCAGTGCTAGCGGAAAAAGCGGGAGCTTGTACAATGAGCAGTTCTTC.